A selection of T cell receptor beta chains follows, all from one sample in a study of shared clonotypes between healthy human individuals. Using immunoSEQ multiplex PCR, the repertoire was profiled, and TCRdb retains in-frame clones only, with some absent. The sample carries some 2,100,000 clones, approximately 94% recorded once. Specimen: naive CD8+ T cells from PBMCs. The receptor source for this set is a man younger than 35 in good health. Some clones in this sample may be carry-over from other donors' samples. Both conserved end residues are part of each CDR3. A D gene is named only where the DNA matches it firmly. Clone size, where shown, is once, few, many, or a class for clones that have expanded.

D,length,J,V,size,DNA,CDR3
NA,13,TRBJ1-1,TRBV10-1,few,TGCGCCAGCAGGCGGGGGGGCCCTCCTGAAGCTTTCTTT,CASRRGGPPEAFF
NA,14,TRBJ1-5,TRBV9,NA,TGTGCCAGCAGCAGAGGACGGAACAATCAGCCCCAGCATTTT,CASSRGRNNQPQHF
NA,12,TRBJ2-7,TRBV28,NA,TGTGCCAGCAACCTGGGAGGGGGGCGTCAGTACTTC,CASNLGGGRQYF
NA,14,TRBJ1-1,TRBV13,NA,TGTGCCAGCAGCTACAAAACCATGAACACTGAAGCTTTCTTT,CASSYKTMNTEAFF
NA,15,TRBJ2-2,TRBV11-3,NA,TGTGCCAGCAGCTCGACTACCGCGAACACCGGGGAGCTGTTTTTT,CASSSTTANTGELFF
TRBD1,14,TRBJ1-1,TRBV5-5,NA,TGTGCCAGCAGCCCAGACAGGGAGACCCTTGAAGCTTTCTTT,CASSPDRETLEAFF
TRBD2,15,TRBJ2-7,TRBV6-1,NA,TGTGCCAGCAGTGAGGGACTAGCGGGAGGGTACGAGCAGTACTTC,CASSEGLAGGYEQYF
TRBD2,16,TRBJ2-1,TRBV7-3,NA,TGTGCCAGCAGCCCGACTGGACTAGCGGGATACAATGAGCAGTTCTTC,CASSPTGLAGYNEQFF
TRBD2,15,TRBJ2-1,TRBV2,NA,TGTGCCAGCAGCGGACTAGCGGGAGGGGACAATGAGCAGTTCTTC,CASSGLAGGDNEQFF
NA,17,TRBJ2-5,TRBV13,NA,TGTGCCAGCAGCCCACAGCTCCTCGGGGGACATATGGAGACCCAGTACTTC,CASSPQLLGGHMETQYF
NA,14,TRBJ2-5,TRBV28,NA,TGTGCCAGCAGTTTATCGGCCCTGGGGGAGACCCAGTACTTC,CASSLSALGETQYF
TRBD1,14,TRBJ1-5,TRBV28,NA,TGTGCCAGCAACACAGGGGGCGGGAATCAGCCCCAGCATTTT,CASNTGGGNQPQHF
NA,13,TRBJ2-3,TRBV7-3,NA,TGTGCCAGCAGCCAGGGGTTATCAGGAGCGCAGTATTTT,CASSQGLSGAQYF
TRBD2,13,TRBJ2-7,TRBV5-5,NA,TGTGCCAGCAGACTAGCGGGAGCCTACGAGCAGTACTTC,CASRLAGAYEQYF
TRBD1,16,TRBJ2-3,TRBV27,NA,TGTGCCAGCAGTTTATTGGGGACAGGGGGGGTTGATACGCAGTATTTT,CASSLLGTGGVDTQYF
TRBD2,15,TRBJ2-1,TRBV7-9,NA,TGTGCCAGCAGCATACTAGCGGGGTCCTACAATGAGCAGTTCTTC,CASSILAGSYNEQFF
TRBD1,15,TRBJ2-7,TRBV27,NA,TGTGCCAGCAGTTTATATTGGGACAGCTCCTACGAGCAGTACTTC,CASSLYWDSSYEQYF
TRBD1,16,TRBJ2-3,TRBV7-6,NA,TGTGCCAGCAGCTTAGGGACAGGGCATCTCGCAGATACGCAGTATTTT,CASSLGTGHLADTQYF
NA,15,TRBJ1-5,TRBV7-2,NA,TGTGCCAGCAGCTTGACAGAGGGGCGCAATCAGCCCCAGCATTTT,CASSLTEGRNQPQHF